Below are 25 T cell receptor beta chains sequenced from a single sample in a study of cytomegalovirus exposure and HLA in healthy donors. Clones were sequenced by immunoSEQ multiplex PCR, and TCRdb holds only the in-frame ones, with some missing. The repertoire consists of under 75,000 clones, with nearly 98% occurring once and the leading ten covering around 1.6%. The sample was PBMCs. All receptors derive from a young woman in good health and CMV-seropositive.

The rearrangement joins TRBV5-1 to TRBJ2-3; D call uncertain. The CDR3 contains 15 residues. Germline CDR1 reads SGHRS; CDR2 reads YFSETQ. Trimming took 0 bases from V and 7 from J, leaving 15 bases between them. The CDR3 region is CASSLESRSTNTQYF. In nucleotides, the CDR3 is TGCGCCAGCAGCTTGGAGTCTAGAAGTACAAATACGCAGTATTTT.

The V gene is TRBV5-5, the J gene TRBJ2-3; the match to TRBD1 covers 9 bases. The junction had 8 bases not matched to a gene; V was cut back by 3 bases and J by 3 bases. This CDR3 has 16 amino acids. Germline V gene sequence: CDR1 SGHKS, CDR2 YYEKEE (reference sequence). The DNA of the CDR3 is TGTGCCAGCAGCTCCCACGGGACAGGGCTGACAGATACGCAGTATTTT. It yields the protein CASSSHGTGLTDTQYF.

About this clone itself: The sample has other DNA sequences that encode this CDR3 too. The chain joins TRBV2 to TRBJ2-4; 11 bases match TRBD2. Trimming at V came to 4 bases and at J to 7 bases, leaving 6 bases not matched to a gene. The CDR3 has 15 residues. Germline CDR1 reads SNHLY; CDR2 reads FYNNEI. CDR3 loop: CASSGGSSGRNIQYF. CDR3 DNA: TGTGCCAGCAGTGGGGGCTCTAGCGGGAGGAACATTCAGTACTTC.

The chain links TRBV28 to TRBJ1-5; 9 positions match TRBD1. Trimming removed 7 bases from V and 9 bases from J; junction bases left unmatched: 22. The germline CDR1 and CDR2 sequences are MDHEN and SYDVKM. The CDR3 totals 18 residues. This CDR3 is CASNLGQGHLGVKWPQHF. The CDR3 bases are TGTGCCAGCAATTTGGGACAGGGTCATCTGGGCGTAAAATGGCCCCAGCATTTT.

The V gene is TRBV23-1, the J gene TRBJ2-1; tentatively, D is TRBD2 (5 bases). TRBV23-1 is an ORF; its function is uncertain. Trimming took off 3 bases at V and 8 bases at J, with 14 bases between the two ends. The CDR3 runs to 14 residues. The CDR3 DNA reads as TGCGCCAGCAGTCAGGCATGGGGAGATGATGAGCAGTTCTTC. Its translation: CASSQAWGDDEQFF.

J is TRBJ1-4 and V is TRBV30; maybe TRBD1 (5 bases). The CDR3 extends over 14 amino acids. Germline V gene data show CDR1 as GTSNPN and CDR2 as SVGIG (reference sequence). The V end was cut by 5 bases, the J end by 7 bases, with 17 bases between. The chain's CDR3 is CAWGQRGGVEKLFF. CDR3 nucleotide sequence: TGTGCCTGGGGGCAACGGGGGGGGGTTGAAAAACTGTTTTTT.

This clone was seen a single time. This sequence joins TRBV5-1 and TRBJ2-3, with a possible D match to TRBD1 (6 bases). Germline V lookup: CDR1 SGHRS, CDR2 YFSETQ. This CDR3 spans 14 amino acids. With 2 bases removed from V and 4 bases from J, the gap between germline ends came to 11 bases. The CDR3: CASSFTGHSDTQYF. As DNA, the CDR3 is TGCGCCAGCAGCTTCACAGGGCATTCAGATACGCAGTATTTT. Supplemented by reference TRBV5-1 and TRBJ2-3, the full variable domain reads KAGVTQTPRYLIKTRGQQVTLSCSPISGHRSVSWYQQTPGQGLQFLFEYFSETQRNKGNFPGRFSGRQFSNSRSEMNVSTLELGDSALYLCASSFTGHSDTQYFGPGTRLTVL.

J is TRBJ1-1 and V is TRBV6-5; 9 bases match TRBD1. The V gene's germline CDR1 is MNHEY and CDR2 SVGAGI. This CDR3 comprises 14 residues. V gave up 7 bases and J gave up 1 base; unmatched junction bases: 4. CDR3 region: CASTVDRGNTEAFF. The CDR3 DNA follows: TGTGCCAGCACAGTGGACAGGGGGAACACTGAAGCTTTCTTT.

The J gene is TRBJ1-4, the V gene TRBV28; 9 nucleotides align to TRBD1. CDR1 is MDHEN, CDR2 SYDVKM, per germline. CDR3 length: 15 amino acids. Trimming removed 2 bases from V and 7 bases from J; junction bases left unmatched: 5. CDR3 amino acids: CASSLRGQGVEKLFF. The DNA of the CDR3 is TGTGCCAGCAGTTTAAGGGGACAGGGAGTTGAAAAACTGTTTTTT.

The rearrangement uses TRBV28 and TRBJ2-7, with D tentatively TRBD2 (5 bases). In germline, CDR1 is MDHEN, CDR2 SYDVKM. The CDR3 loop spans 13 amino acids. V gave up 6 bases and J gave up 4 bases, with 13 bases separating them. CDR3 protein: CASRRGGTYEQYF. In DNA, the CDR3 is TGTGCCAGCAGACGTGGAGGAACATACGAGCAGTACTTC.

The chain combines TRBV28 with TRBJ1-1; TRBD1 agrees at 8 bases. V was pared by 6 bases and J by 0 bases, with 6 bases of the junction left unmatched. This CDR3 has 15 residues. CDR1 and CDR2 (germline): MDHEN, SYDVKM. CDR3: CASSSPRGLNTEAFF. The CDR3 coding sequence is TGTGCCAGCAGCTCCCCCAGGGGGCTGAACACTGAAGCTTTCTTT.

The chain uses TRBV27 and TRBJ1-1; no clear D gene. CDR1 and CDR2 (germline): MNHEY, SMNVEV (reference sequence). The V and J ends lost 8 bases and 0 bases respectively, with 10 bases between them. The CDR3 sequence is 13 residues long. CDR3: CASAPGMNTEAFF. The DNA for the CDR3 is TGTGCCAGCGCTCCCGGGATGAACACTGAAGCTTTCTTT.

On this clone itself: Distinct nucleotide sequences in the sample also encode this CDR3. This chain uses TRBV9 with TRBJ2-5, with a tentative D call TRBD2 (6 bases). The CDR3 runs 14 residues. Germline V gene sequence: CDR1 SGDLS, CDR2 YYNGEE. Between the trimmed V and J ends, which lost 2 bases and 0 bases, there was a span of 8 bases. CDR3 sequence reads: CASSVGGNQETQYF. The CDR3 DNA sequence: TGTGCCAGCAGCGTGGGGGGTAACCAAGAGACCCAGTACTTC.

In its sample, this clone was seen once. The chain is built from TRBV7-3 and TRBJ2-3, with D perhaps matching TRBD2 (6 bases). The germline CDR1 and CDR2 sequences are SGHTA and FQGTGA. V was shortened by 8 bases and J by 2 bases, with 11 bases between the two germline ends. The length of the CDR3 is 13 residues. CDR3 in DNA: TGTGCCAGCTCCGGGGGACCCACAGATACGCAGTATTTT. It yields the protein CASSGGPTDTQYF.

The CDR3 sequence: CAWNRNTEAFF. Written as DNA, the CDR3 is TGTGCCTGGAACAGGAACACTGAAGCTTTCTTT. This chain joins TRBV30 and TRBJ1-1; D gene uncertain. Deletions cut 4 bases from V and 1 base from J, with 4 bases between. CDR3 length: 11 amino acids. From germline, CDR1 is GTSNPN and CDR2 SVGIG (reference sequence). The full variable domain, completed using reference TRBV30 and TRBJ1-1, is SQTIHQWPATLVQPVGSPLSLECTVEGTSNPNLYWYRQAAGRGLQLLFYSVGIGQISSEVPQNLSASRPQDRQFILSSKKLLLSDSGFYLCAWNRNTEAFFGQGTRLTVV.

V and J are TRBV5-4 and TRBJ2-5; no reliable D call. CDR1 and CDR2 from the germline V gene are SGHNT and YYREEE (reference sequence). The V end was cut by 5 bases, the J end by 3 bases, with 11 bases between. The length of the CDR3 is 13 residues. The CDR3 spells CASSLPPEETQYF. The CDR3 DNA reads TGTGCCAGCAGTTTGCCCCCCGAAGAGACCCAGTACTTC. The full variable domain, rest sourced from reference TRBV5-4 and TRBJ2-5, is ETGVTQSPTHLIKTRGQQVTLRCSSQSGHNTVSWYQQALGQGPQFIFQYYREEENGRGNFPPRFSGLQFPNYSSELNVNALELDDSALYLCASSLPPEETQYFGPGTRLLVL.

Only a few counts were recorded for this clone. This chain uses TRBV9 with TRBJ2-3; weak D call: TRBD2 (6 bases). The CDR3 has 15 residues. Trimming took 4 bases from V and 5 from J, leaving 17 bases between them. Germline V gives CDR1 SGDLS, CDR2 YYNGEE. The CDR3 is CASSPLLASGDTQYF. The CDR3 DNA reads TGTGCCAGCAGCCCATTACTAGCTTCAGGAGATACGCAGTATTTT.

The chain uses TRBV29-1 and TRBJ2-7; 12 bases agree with TRBD2. V lost 7 bases, J lost 3 bases, and 7 bases stayed unmatched. The CDR3 is 14 residues long. Germline V lookup: CDR1 SQVTM, CDR2 ANQGSEA. The CDR3 protein is CSATTSGGYYEQYF. CDR3 DNA sequence: TGCAGCGCAACTACTAGCGGGGGGTACTACGAGCAGTACTTC.

This sequence joins TRBV28 and TRBJ2-7; 7 positions match TRBD1. CDR1 is MDHEN and CDR2 is SYDVKM in the germline V gene. V lost 5 bases and J lost 3; bases outside the gene matches: 10. This CDR3 comprises 15 residues. The CDR3, as DNA: TGTGCCAGCAGTCCATCCGGGACAGCCCTCTACGAGCAGTACTTC. As protein: CASSPSGTALYEQYF.

The J gene is TRBJ1-4, the V gene TRBV28; no definite D call. The length of the CDR3 is 16 residues. The germline V gene encodes CDR1 MDHEN and CDR2 SYDVKM. Deletions cut 2 bases from V and 1 base from J, with 11 bases between. CDR3 sequence (DNA): TGTGCCAGCAGTTTAACTGGGGAGGGAACTAATGAAAAACTGTTTTTT. The encoded protein is CASSLTGEGTNEKLFF.

The rearrangement links TRBV10-3 to TRBJ2-7, with 9 positions matching TRBD1. J was trimmed by 2 bases and V by 7 bases; bases with no gene match: 15. Looked up from germline, CDR1 is ENHRY and CDR2 is SYGVKD. The CDR3 sequence is 17 residues long. The CDR3 protein is CAITTDAPGQGPYEQYF. CDR3 DNA sequence: TGTGCCATCACAACTGATGCGCCGGGACAGGGTCCCTACGAGCAGTACTTC.

The chain links TRBV5-5 to TRBJ2-1; 10 bases are shared with TRBD2. Germline trimming cut 0 bases from V and 4 bases from J; bases unmatched to any gene: 4. The CDR3 covers 16 residues. The germline V gene encodes CDR1 SGHKS and CDR2 YYEKEE (reference sequence). The CDR3 loop reads CASSLVGTSAYNEQFF. The CDR3 region has the DNA TGTGCCAGCAGCTTGGTCGGGACTAGCGCTTACAATGAGCAGTTCTTC.

This rearrangement joins TRBV6-5 to TRBJ2-6; D ambiguous. Trimming pared 2 bases from V and 2 bases from J, leaving 4 bases between. CDR1 is MNHEY and CDR2 is SVGAGI in the germline V gene. CDR3 length equals 14 residues. The CDR3 bases are TGTGCCAGCAGTTACCGGGCTGGGGCCAACGTCCTGACTTTC. Amino acids: CASSYRAGANVLTF.

The chain links TRBV4-1 to TRBJ2-1; TRBD2 matches at 11 bases. Trimming cost V 0 bases and J 5 bases; bases outside gene matches: 9. The length of the CDR3 is 18 residues. CDR1 is MGHRA, CDR2 YSYEKL, per germline. This chain's CDR3 is CASSQDPRLAGSDNEQFF. CDR3 coding DNA: TGCGCCAGCAGCCAAGATCCGCGACTAGCGGGATCCGACAATGAGCAGTTCTTC.

This chain uses TRBV27 with TRBJ2-7; no clear D gene. The V end lost 4 bases, the J end lost 7 bases, and 8 bases lay between the germline ends. The CDR3 length is 11 residues. The germline CDR1 and CDR2 sequences are MNHEY and SMNVEV (reference sequence). CDR3 DNA: TGTGCCAGCAGTTATAGAGGAGAGCAGTACTTC. It codes for CASSYRGEQYF.